A single sample is the source of the 29 T cell receptor beta chains below, sequenced in a study of identical twins. TCRdb itself ran the 5' RACE reads through MiXCR, one entry per CDR3 protein. The sample records roughly 470,000 distinct CDR3 sequences, roughly an eighth being singletons. Another study also made use of these data, one on yellow fever vaccine responses in identical twins.

The specimen was CD4+ T cells sorted from blood. The receptors shown here come from a woman under 30 in good health.

This clonotype was seen a handful of times. This chain uses TRBV28 with TRBJ2-1; tentatively, D is TRBD2 (6 bases). Trimming removed 7 bases from V and 7 bases from J, with 20 bases in between. CDR1 is MDHEN, CDR2 SYDVKM, per germline. The CDR3 sequence is 15 residues long. The CDR3 DNA reads as TGTGCCAGCATCTCCACCGGGACGGGGAGGAATGAGCAGTTCTTC. It is translated as CASISTGTGRNEQFF.

The V call is TRBV20-1, the J call TRBJ1-2; tentatively, D is TRBD1 (6 bases). The germline CDR1 and CDR2 sequences are DFQATT and SNEGSKA (reference sequence). The length of the CDR3 is 14 residues. V lost 6 bases and J 6 bases, leaving 20 bases between the germline ends. The CDR3 sequence is CSARPSGRGDGYTF. CDR3 nucleotides: TGCAGTGCCCGGCCATCGGGCAGGGGAGATGGCTACACCTTC.

This clonotype was found a few times. This chain links TRBV5-5 with TRBJ1-1; D is perhaps TRBD1 (6 bases). The germline V gene has CDR1 SGHKS and CDR2 YYEKEE (reference sequence). Trimming stripped 2 bases from V and 2 bases from J, with 19 bases between. This CDR3 comprises 17 residues. DNA for the CDR3: TGTGCCAGCAGCTTCTTCGGCCTCGGGACACACAACACTGAAGCTTTCTTT. Its protein product is CASSFFGLGTHNTEAFF.

DNA for the CDR3: TGTGCCAGCAGCTTAGCTAGCGAGGAGACCCAGTACTTC. Its translation is CASSLASEETQYF. The rearrangement joins TRBV7-9 to TRBJ2-5; TRBD2 might be the D (5 bases). V lost 0 bases to trimming and J lost 5 bases, with 7 bases between them. The CDR3 loop spans 13 amino acids. From germline, CDR1 is SEHNR and CDR2 FQNEAQ (reference sequence).

This clonotype was observed a handful of times. The V gene is TRBV15, the J gene TRBJ2-7; D may be TRBD2 (6 bases). This CDR3 is built from 14 residues. Looked up from germline, CDR1 is LNHNV and CDR2 is YYDKDF (reference sequence). Trimming removed 5 bases from V and 3 bases from J, with 14 bases in between. The CDR3 protein is CATSPGGSSYEQYF. The CDR3 DNA reads as TGTGCCACCAGCCCTGGGGGGTCTAGCTACGAGCAGTACTTC.

This clonotype showed up just a few times. In DNA form, the CDR3 reads TGTGCCAGCAGAACCGGGACAGACTACGAGCAGTACTTC. Protein product: CASRTGTDYEQYF. V and J are TRBV12-3 or TRBV12-4 and TRBJ2-7; TRBD1 aligns across 7 bases. The CDR3 runs 13 residues. The J segment lost 3 bases and the V segment lost 6 bases, leaving 5 bases of the junction unmatched.

This clonotype was counted many times. The DNA of the CDR3 is TGTGCCAGCAGACACGCCTCCTACGAGCAGTACTTC. Protein sequence: CASRHASYEQYF. This chain uses TRBV6-5 with TRBJ2-7; no clear D gene. The CDR3 is 12 residues long. Germline V gene data show CDR1 as MNHEY and CDR2 as SVGAGI. V was pared by 6 bases and J by 0 bases, with 6 bases between.

This chain links TRBV12-3 or TRBV12-4 with TRBJ2-5, with no clear D. There are 14 residues in the CDR3. V was cut by 3 bases and J by 5 bases, with 13 bases left in between. The CDR3 loop reads CASSLSPGQETQYF. The CDR3 DNA is TGTGCCAGCAGTTTGAGCCCCGGCCAGGAGACCCAGTACTTC.

The chain uses TRBV7-9 and TRBJ2-2, with D possibly matching TRBD1 (6 bases). V gave up 4 bases and J gave up 4 bases, with 16 bases separating them. Germline CDR1 is SEHNR and CDR2 is FQNEAQ (reference sequence). The CDR3 extends over 16 amino acids. CDR3 coding DNA: TGTGCCAGCAGCTATTGGGGGAGCAGGGGCACCGGGGAGCTGTTTTTT. Protein sequence: CASSYWGSRGTGELFF.

This chain joins TRBV12-3 or TRBV12-4 and TRBJ2-2, with 7 bases that match TRBD1. This CDR3 is 15 amino acids long. J lost 2 bases, V lost 6 bases, and 6 bases had no gene match. CDR3 sequence reads: CASRSGQRNTGELFF. The CDR3 nucleotides are TGTGCCAGCAGGTCGGGACAGAGAAACACCGGGGAGCTGTTTTTT.

In this sample, this clonotype turned up a few times. The chain uses TRBV9 and TRBJ2-7; D ambiguous. The CDR3 covers 14 residues. The V gene's germline CDR1 is SGDLS and CDR2 YYNGEE. The ends were cut back, 0 bases at V and 0 bases at J, with 7 bases in the middle. CDR3 nucleotide sequence: TGTGCCAGCAGCGTAGGATCTCTCTCCTACGAGCAGTACTTC. Its translation is CASSVGSLSYEQYF.

The chain links TRBV13 to TRBJ2-5; maybe TRBD2 (7 bases). This CDR3 is built from 16 residues. V dropped 8 bases and J dropped 0 bases, with 19 bases sitting between them. Germline CDR1 PRHDT, CDR2 FYEKMQ (reference sequence). CDR3 residues: CASRHWAGAYQETQYF. The DNA of the CDR3 is TGTGCCAGCCGTCATTGGGCGGGGGCCTACCAAGAGACCCAGTACTTC.

This clonotype was recorded a few times. V and J are TRBV5-1 and TRBJ2-7; the D is unclear. V lost 0 bases to trimming and J lost 6 bases, with 13 bases between them. CDR3 length equals 14 residues. CDR1 and CDR2 (germline): SGHRS, YFSETQ. The CDR3 reads CASSLDGLAPEQYF. CDR3 bases: TGCGCCAGCAGCTTGGACGGGCTTGCTCCCGAGCAGTACTTC.

Of note for this clonotype: This may stem from a read error, because a much larger clone lies one nucleotide away. The CDR3 loop reads CASSLWGMGQETQYF. In nucleotides, the CDR3 is TGTGCCAGCAGTTTATGGGGCATGGGCCAAGAGACCCAGTACTTC. This chain connects TRBV28 to TRBJ2-5, with D uncertain. V was pared by 0 bases and J by 1 base, with 9 bases between. Germline V gene lookup returns CDR1 MDHEN and CDR2 SYDVKM. The CDR3 is made up of 15 amino acids.

This clonotype has more than one count but fewer than ten. The V gene is TRBV11-2, the J gene TRBJ2-1; tentatively, D is TRBD2 (6 bases). The CDR3 runs 18 residues. Trimming took off 2 bases at V and 5 bases at J, with 22 bases between the two ends. Per the germline V gene, CDR1 is SGHAT and CDR2 is FQNNGV. CDR3 bases: TGTGCCAGCAGCTTATTATTTCAAGGCGGGGAGGTAGACAATGAGCAGTTCTTC. This codes for CASSLLFQGGEVDNEQFF.

The chain combines TRBV28 with TRBJ2-2; D not resolved. CDR3 length: 16 amino acids. The germline V gene has CDR1 MDHEN and CDR2 SYDVKM. V gave up 6 bases and J gave up 2 bases, with 16 bases separating them. CDR3 nucleotide sequence: TGTGCCAGCAGCCCCCTAATGGGCGGAAACACCGGGGAGCTGTTTTTT. It translates to CASSPLMGGNTGELFF.

The chain is built from TRBV28 and TRBJ2-1; 7 nucleotides match TRBD1. Germline V gives CDR1 MDHEN, CDR2 SYDVKM. The CDR3 spans 17 residues. Germline trimming cut 5 bases from V and 2 bases from J; bases unmatched to any gene: 12. The DNA of the CDR3 is TGTGCCAGCAGTCACAGGGGTGGATTAACCCCCTACAATGAGCAGTTCTTC. Encoded protein: CASSHRGGLTPYNEQFF.

The chain couples TRBV7-9 to TRBJ2-2; 10 bases are shared with TRBD2. CDR3 size: 16 residues. Trimming cost V 5 bases and J 0 bases; bases outside gene matches: 3. Germline V CDR1 and CDR2: SEHNR, FQNEAQ (reference sequence). CDR3 nucleotide sequence: TGTGCCAGCAGCGCCCTAGCGGGAGCGAACACCGGGGAGCTGTTTTTT. This gives the protein CASSALAGANTGELFF.

The rearrangement joins TRBV28 to TRBJ2-6; possible D gene TRBD2, 7 bases. V lost 7 bases to trimming and J lost 0 bases, with 16 bases between them. Germline V gene data show CDR1 as MDHEN and CDR2 as SYDVKM. The CDR3 runs 17 residues. This chain's CDR3 is CASNQGGGDSGANVLTF. The CDR3 DNA reads as TGTGCCAGCAATCAAGGGGGAGGGGACTCTGGGGCCAACGTCCTGACTTTC.

With respect to this clonotype: Germline is not matched at one junction end, which may reflect a read error. This chain links TRBV7-7 with TRBJ2-1; D is possibly TRBD2 (6 bases). The CDR3 loop spans 14 amino acids. Germline V gene lookup returns CDR1 SSHAT and CDR2 FNYEAQ (reference sequence). The CDR3 region has the DNA TGTGCTAGCAGCTTAGCGGACGGGAGCGATGAGCAGTTCTTC. Protein sequence: CASSLADGSDEQFF. Complete variable domain (other parts from reference TRBV7-7 and TRBJ2-1): GAGVSQSPRYKVTKRGQDVTLRCDPISSHATLYWYQQALGQGPEFLTYFNYEAQPDKSGLPSDRFSAERPEGSISTLTIQRTEQRDSAMYRCASSLADGSDEQFFGPGTRLTVL.

This chain uses TRBV11-2 with TRBJ2-7; tentative D call: TRBD2 (6 bases). The CDR3 extends over 15 amino acids. The V end was cut by 5 bases, the J end by 3 bases, with 17 bases between. The V gene's germline CDR1 is SGHAT and CDR2 FQNNGV. CDR3 nucleotide sequence: TGTGCCAGCAGCCCGAGACGCGGGAATTACTACGAGCAGTACTTC. It specifies CASSPRRGNYYEQYF.

This clonotype has a handful of counts. The genes are TRBV5-6 and TRBJ2-7, with 12 bases identical to TRBD2. With 0 bases clipped from V and 6 bases from J, the junction kept 7 bases outside the gene matches. The CDR3 has 16 residues. Germline CDR1 reads SGHDT; CDR2 reads YYEEEE. The CDR3 DNA reads TGTGCCAGCAGCTTGGAACTAGCGGGAGGATACGGCGAGCAGTACTTC. Its protein is CASSLELAGGYGEQYF.

Comment on this clonotype: This may arise from a read error, as a much more abundant clone is one base away. This chain connects TRBV29-1 to TRBJ2-3; D is uncertain. The better agreement between TRBJ1-5 and the DNA end casts doubt on the J call. The CDR3 totals 14 residues. Germline V lookup: CDR1 SQVTM, CDR2 ANQGSEA. The CDR3: CSVEQVPPTDTQHF. CDR3 nucleotide sequence: TGCAGCGTTGAACAGGTGCCCCCCACAGATACGCAGCATTTT.

This clonotype appeared a few times. The chain couples TRBV9 to TRBJ2-7; either TRBD1 or TRBD2 may fit D (6 bases each). The CDR3 length is 13 residues. With 2 bases removed from V and 6 bases from J, the gap between germline ends came to 12 bases. Germline loops: CDR1 SGDLS, CDR2 YYNGEE. The CDR3, as DNA: TGTGCCAGCAGCGTCCGACTAGGGGGCGAGCAGTACTTC. Its protein is CASSVRLGGEQYF. Using reference TRBV9 and TRBJ2-7 for the parts outside the CDR3, the full variable domain is DSGVTQTPKHLITATGQRVTLRCSPRSGDLSVYWYQQSLDQGLQFLIQYYNGEERAKGNILERFSAQQFPDLHSELNLSSLELGDSALYFCASSVRLGGEQYFGPGTRLTVT.

This clonotype has a handful of counts. The V and J genes are TRBV3-1 and TRBJ1-1, with D uncertain. V gave up 1 base and J gave up 4 bases, with 10 bases separating them. This CDR3 has 14 amino acids. CDR1 and CDR2 (germline): LGHDT, YNNKEL (reference sequence). The CDR3 DNA is TGTGCCAGCAGCCAAGGAGGGTGGGGCACTGAAGCTTTCTTT. Translation: CASSQGGWGTEAFF.

The chain recombines TRBV5-1 with TRBJ1-2, with 8 bases aligning to TRBD1. CDR1 is SGHRS, CDR2 YFSETQ, per germline. With 0 bases clipped from V and 7 bases from J, the junction kept 5 bases outside the gene matches. The CDR3 is 14 residues long. CDR3 nucleotide sequence: TGCGCCAGCAGCTTGGCCGGACAGGGCTCTGGCTACACCTTC. Translation: CASSLAGQGSGYTF.

This clonotype was observed a handful of times. The rearrangement uses TRBV24-1 and TRBJ2-5, with D maybe TRBD2 (7 bases). The CDR3 has 14 amino acids. V lost 3 bases and J 5 bases, leaving 12 bases between the germline ends. Germline lookup yields CDR1 KGHDR and CDR2 SFDVKD. CDR3 amino acids: CATSDPRGAETQYF. The CDR3 bases are TGTGCCACCAGTGATCCCCGGGGGGCCGAGACCCAGTACTTC.

V and J are TRBV20-1 and TRBJ2-3; D unresolved. Germline V CDR1 and CDR2: DFQATT, SNEGSKA (reference sequence). The ends were cut back, 0 bases at V and 5 bases at J, with 15 bases in the middle. The CDR3 sequence is 15 residues long. The CDR3 loop is CSARDLQVGGDTQYF. The CDR3 nucleotides read TGCAGTGCTAGAGATCTCCAGGTCGGTGGAGATACGCAGTATTTT.

This clonotype occurred many times. V gene TRBV3-1 combines with J gene TRBJ2-7; D remains ambiguous. The V end was cut by 4 bases, the J end by 2 bases, with 6 bases between. This CDR3 has 12 residues. Per the germline V gene, CDR1 is LGHDT and CDR2 is YNNKEL (reference sequence). CDR3 coding DNA: TGTGCCAGCAGCCTATCCCCCTACGAGCAGTACTTC. Amino acid sequence: CASSLSPYEQYF.